The sequence of this T cell receptor beta chain was determined in a study of beta chain features in type 1 diabetes. Study conclusions and caveats: A definitive answer on HLA type influencing TCRB rearrangement was not reached here. A greater similarity of naive, central memory and Treg TCRB repertoires was seen among patients than among healthy donors. For Type 1 diabetes patients, all four CD4+ subsets carried TCRB CDR3s that were moderately but significantly shorter. Patients and controls would be equally affected if PCR favored shorter templates.

As for this clone: What it binds is not known.

The V and J ends lost 3 bases and 2 bases respectively, with 12 bases between them. Germline V gene lookup returns CDR1 SGDLS and CDR2 YYNGEE. This CDR3 is built from 14 residues. As every portion of the isolated RNA was reverse transcribed, the sequencing read expressed TCRB transcripts. Naive, central memory and regulatory T cell samples came to a mean of approximately 3.57 million reads. Profiled with immunoSEQ multiplex PCR; TCRdb holds only in-frame clones, not every one. The repertoire holds a few hundred thousand clones, with over 8.5% as singletons. Sequencing was performed on central memory CD4+ T cells from blood. The chain joins TRBV9 to TRBJ2-7; no clear D. The sequence was collected from a man aged 25 to 40 with type 1 diabetes. CDR3 region: CASSGRLGPYEQYF. The CDR3 nucleotides are TGTGCCAGCAGCGGCCGCCTTGGGCCCTACGAGCAGTACTTC.